This T cell receptor beta chain was recorded in a study of blood T cells in healthy people across ages. The use of a sample-barcoded 5' primer and a J-beta primer mix characterized a second PCR of roughly 6 to 11 cycles. In TCRdb, the 5' RACE reads were re-called with MiXCR into one record per CDR3 protein. The table shows 1,500,000 or so distinct CDR3 sequences, with approximately 59% occurring only once. Note on this clonotype: The antigen is not known.

The amount of total RNA extracted per sample was at least 6 micrograms. Whole-study findings and limits: More naive CD4+ cells and higher diversity marked long-lived donors relative to aged donors.

Germline CDR1 and CDR2: SGHRS and YFSETQ. The V and J ends lost 0 bases and 2 bases respectively, with 8 bases between them. CDR3 length equals 15 residues. The chain couples TRBV5-1 to TRBJ2-2; no reliable D call. The specimen was blood. The sequence was obtained from a man younger than 35 in good health. The CDR3 region is CASSLAAPNTGELFF. The CDR3 nucleotides are TGCGCCAGCAGCTTGGCGGCTCCTAACACCGGGGAGCTGTTTTTT.